The rows below give T cell receptor beta chains drawn from one sample of a study of blood T cell repertoires in COVID-19. Assay used: immunoSEQ multiplex PCR; TCRdb lists only in-frame clones, some missing. Of approximately 170,000 clones listed, approximately 86% are singletons. Input material: peripheral blood. These receptors all come from a woman over 75 with COVID-19, enrolled during active disease. The CDR3 runs from the conserved cysteine through the conserved F or W. The D gene is left open where the match is weak. Not every row has a clone size; where given, it reads once, few, many or a size class.

d_call clone_size cdr3_length j_call v_call cdr3_aa cdr3_nt
- - 18 TRBJ1-6 TRBV5-5 CASSLGEHTPPYNSPLHF TGTGCCAGCAGCTTGGGGGAGCATACCCCACCCTATAATTCACCCCTCCACTTT
TRBD1 - 16 TRBJ1-2 TRBV6-5 CASSYSGGQAHSGYTF TGTGCCAGCAGTTACTCCGGGGGACAGGCCCACTCTGGCTACACCTTC
- - 13 TRBJ1-5 TRBV3-1/TRBV3-2 CASSPGQLQPQHF TGTGCCAGCAGCCCAGGACAGCTTCAGCCCCAGCATTTT
TRBD1 - 13 TRBJ2-4 TRBV10-3 CAISEGTGGIQYF TGTGCCATCAGTGAAGGGACAGGGGGCATTCAGTACTTC
- - 13 TRBJ1-5 TRBV18 CASSPEGGQPQHF TGTGCCAGCTCCCCCGAGGGGGGGCAGCCCCAGCATTTT
TRBD1 - 14 TRBJ1-1 TRBV5-1 CASRQGTMNTEAFF TGCGCCAGCAGACAGGGGACGATGAACACTGAAGCTTTCTTT
TRBD1 - 13 TRBJ1-5 TRBV29-1 CSAGTGGDQPQHF TGCAGCGCCGGGACAGGGGGGGATCAGCCCCAGCATTTT
- once 13 TRBJ1-1 TRBV2 CASSWAIRTEAFF TGTGCCAGCTCTTGGGCCATTAGGACTGAAGCTTTCTTT
TRBD2 - 16 TRBJ2-1 TRBV4-1 CASSQELSGTYNEQFF TGCGCCAGCAGCCAAGAGTTGAGCGGGACTTACAATGAGCAGTTCTTC
- - 15 TRBJ2-1 TRBV5-1 CASSYRRQGWNEQFF TGCGCCAGCAGCTACCGACGGCAGGGGTGGAATGAGCAGTTCTTC
- once 13 TRBJ1-5 TRBV2 CASSEARFQPQHF TGTGCCAGCAGTGAAGCGCGGTTTCAGCCCCAGCATTTT
TRBD2 - 16 TRBJ2-3 TRBV5-1 CASSQLAEVTADTQYF TGCGCCAGCAGCCAACTAGCGGAGGTAACTGCAGATACGCAGTATTTT
- - 16 TRBJ1-5 TRBV19 CASSQQQGLSNQPQHF TGTGCCAGTAGCCAACAACAGGGTTTGAGCAATCAGCCCCAGCATTTT
TRBD1 - 14 TRBJ1-5 TRBV6-5 CASSIEQGNQPQHF TGTGCCAGCAGCATCGAACAGGGGAACCAGCCCCAGCATTTT
TRBD1 - 16 TRBJ1-4 TRBV5-4 CASSRGTGGTNEKLFF TGTGCCAGCAGCCGAGGGACAGGGGGGACTAATGAAAAACTGTTTTTT
TRBD1 few 18 TRBJ2-7 TRBV5-4 CASSLALGGADLSYEQYF TGTGCCAGCAGCCTGGCACTAGGGGGCGCAGACCTCTCCTACGAGCAGTACTTC
- few 15 TRBJ1-6 TRBV5-5 CASSLVGRLNSPLHF TGTGCCAGCAGCTTGGTGGGCAGGCTTAATTCACCCCTCCACTTT
- - 14 TRBJ2-2 TRBV19 CASSIGPSPGELFF TGTGCCAGTAGTATCGGTCCTAGCCCCGGGGAGCTGTTTTTT
- - 15 TRBJ2-7 TRBV9 CASSVGDTSSYEQYF TGTGCCAGCAGCGTAGGGGACACGAGCTCCTACGAGCAGTACTTC
TRBD2 few 15 TRBJ2-3 TRBV2 CASVPGGGAGDTQYF TGTGCCAGCGTCCCTGGCGGGGGGGCTGGCGATACGCAGTATTTT
- - 12 TRBJ1-2 TRBV2 CASSRGGPGYTF TGTGCCAGTTCCCGGGGGGGGCCAGGCTACACCTTC
TRBD1 - 14 TRBJ1-4 TRBV10-2 CASSEGQDNEKLFF TGCGCCAGCAGTGAGGGACAGGATAATGAAAAACTGTTTTTT
- - 13 TRBJ2-5 TRBV5-4 CASSPAAQETQYF TGTGCCAGCAGCCCAGCGGCCCAAGAGACCCAGTACTTC
- - 14 TRBJ1-4 TRBV5-1 CASSLGSTAEKLFF TGCGCCAGCAGCTTGGGTTCGACAGCCGAAAAACTGTTTTTT
- - 16 TRBJ2-1 TRBV5-1 CASSLDAGSSYNEQFF TGCGCCAGCAGCTTGGATGCGGGGAGCTCCTACAATGAGCAGTTCTTC
- many 14 TRBJ2-2 TRBV7-9 CASSWGLPGGELFF TGTGCCAGCAGCTGGGGCCTCCCCGGCGGGGAGCTGTTTTTT
TRBD1 once 18 TRBJ1-5 TRBV2 CASSSGQGGGLRNQPQHF TGTGCCAGCAGCTCGGGACAGGGGGGCGGCCTAAGGAATCAGCCCCAGCATTTT
- - 15 TRBJ2-5 TRBV25-1 CASSEHGRGKETQYF TGTGCCAGCAGTGAACATGGCAGGGGTAAAGAGACCCAGTACTTC